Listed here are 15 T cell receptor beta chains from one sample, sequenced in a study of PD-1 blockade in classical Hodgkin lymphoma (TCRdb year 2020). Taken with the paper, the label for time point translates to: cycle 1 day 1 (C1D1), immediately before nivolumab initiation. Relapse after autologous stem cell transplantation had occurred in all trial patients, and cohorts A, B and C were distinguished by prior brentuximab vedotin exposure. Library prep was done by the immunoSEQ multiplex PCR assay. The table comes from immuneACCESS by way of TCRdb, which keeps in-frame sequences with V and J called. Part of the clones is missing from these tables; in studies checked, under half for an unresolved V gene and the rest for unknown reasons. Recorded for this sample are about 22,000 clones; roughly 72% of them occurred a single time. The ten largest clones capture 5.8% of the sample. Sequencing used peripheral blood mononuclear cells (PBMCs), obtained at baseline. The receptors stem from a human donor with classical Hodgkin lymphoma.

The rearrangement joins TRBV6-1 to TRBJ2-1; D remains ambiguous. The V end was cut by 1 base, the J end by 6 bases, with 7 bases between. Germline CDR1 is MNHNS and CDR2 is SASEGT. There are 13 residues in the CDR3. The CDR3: CASSEDETNEQFF. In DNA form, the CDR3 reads TGTGCCAGCAGTGAAGACGAGACCAATGAGCAGTTCTTC.

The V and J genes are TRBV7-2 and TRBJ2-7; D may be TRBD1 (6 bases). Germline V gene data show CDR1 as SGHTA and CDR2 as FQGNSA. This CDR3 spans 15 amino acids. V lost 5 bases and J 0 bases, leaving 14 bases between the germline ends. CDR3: CASSRGRGSSYEQYF. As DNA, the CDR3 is TGTGCCAGCAGCCGTGGTAGGGGGAGCTCCTACGAGCAGTACTTC.

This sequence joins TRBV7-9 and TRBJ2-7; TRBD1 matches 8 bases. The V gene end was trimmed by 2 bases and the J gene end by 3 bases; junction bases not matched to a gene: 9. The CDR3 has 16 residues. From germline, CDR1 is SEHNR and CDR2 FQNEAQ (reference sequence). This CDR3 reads CASSLSPVTGVYEQYF. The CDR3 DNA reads TGTGCCAGCAGCTTATCCCCCGTGACAGGGGTCTACGAGCAGTACTTC. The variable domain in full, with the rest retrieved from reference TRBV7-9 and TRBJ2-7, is DTGVSQNPRHKITKRGQNVTFRCDPISEHNRLYWYRQTLGQGPEFLTYFQNEAQLEKSRLLSDRFSAERPKGSFSTLEIQRTEQGDSAMYLCASSLSPVTGVYEQYFGPGTRLTVT.

The CDR3 loop is CASTEGQGTYEQYF. The CDR3 DNA follows: TGTGCCAGTACCGAGGGACAGGGGACCTACGAGCAGTACTTC. The chain joins TRBV19 to TRBJ2-7, with 10 bases matching TRBD1. J gave up 2 bases and V 7 bases, and 5 bases lay outside the gene matches. Germline CDR1 reads LNHDA; CDR2 reads SQIVND (reference sequence). The CDR3 sequence is 14 residues long.

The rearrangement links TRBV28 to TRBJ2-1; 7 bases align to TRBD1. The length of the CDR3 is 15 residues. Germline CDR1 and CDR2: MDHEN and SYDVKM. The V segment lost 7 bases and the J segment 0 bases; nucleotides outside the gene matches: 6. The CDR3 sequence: CASNRQGSSYNEQFF. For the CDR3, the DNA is TGTGCCAGCAACCGACAGGGAAGCTCCTACAATGAGCAGTTCTTC.

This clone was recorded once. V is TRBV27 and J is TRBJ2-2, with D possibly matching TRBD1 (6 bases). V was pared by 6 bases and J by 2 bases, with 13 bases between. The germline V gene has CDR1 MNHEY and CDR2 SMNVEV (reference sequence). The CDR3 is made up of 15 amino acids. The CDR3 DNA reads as TGTGCCAGCAGAGTTGACAGGCTCAACACCGGGGAGCTGTTTTTT. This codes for CASRVDRLNTGELFF.

Here the CDR3 DNA reads TGTGCCACCAGCAGAGTAAGGGGACCCCTGTACCAAGAGACCCAGTACTTC. It is translated as CATSRVRGPLYQETQYF. The chain recombines TRBV15 with TRBJ2-5, with D possibly being TRBD1 or TRBD2 (5 bases each). Germline assignment: CDR1 LNHNV and CDR2 YYDKDF (reference sequence). The CDR3 has 17 residues. The germline V and J ends were trimmed by 1 base and 0 bases, with 15 bases remaining between them.

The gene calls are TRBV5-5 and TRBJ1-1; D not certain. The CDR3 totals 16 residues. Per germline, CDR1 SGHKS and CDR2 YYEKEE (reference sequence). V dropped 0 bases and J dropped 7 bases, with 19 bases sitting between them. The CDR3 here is CASSLAGRAPLNEAFF. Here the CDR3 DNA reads TGTGCCAGCAGCTTGGCGGGGAGGGCCCCTCTAAATGAAGCTTTCTTT. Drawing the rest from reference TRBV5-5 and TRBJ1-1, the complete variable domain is DAGVTQSPTHLIKTRGQQVTLRCSPISGHKSVSWYQQVLGQGPQFIFQYYEKEERGRGNFPDRFSARQFPNYSSELNVNALLLGDSALYLCASSLAGRAPLNEAFFGQGTRLTVV.

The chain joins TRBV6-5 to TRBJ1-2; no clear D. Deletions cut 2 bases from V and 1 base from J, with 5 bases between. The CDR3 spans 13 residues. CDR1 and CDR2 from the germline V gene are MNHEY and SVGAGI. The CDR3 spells CASSYGVNYGYTF. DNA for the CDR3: TGTGCCAGCAGTTACGGTGTTAACTATGGCTACACCTTC.

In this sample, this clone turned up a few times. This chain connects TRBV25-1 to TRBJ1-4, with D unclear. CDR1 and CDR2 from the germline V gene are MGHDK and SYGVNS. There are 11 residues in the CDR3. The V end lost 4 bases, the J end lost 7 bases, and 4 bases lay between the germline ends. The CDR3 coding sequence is TGTGCCAGCAGTGTCGGTGAAAAACTGTTTTTT. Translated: CASSVGEKLFF. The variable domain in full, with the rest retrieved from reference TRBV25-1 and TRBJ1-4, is EADIYQTPRYLVIGTGKKITLECSQTMGHDKMYWYQQDPGMELHLIHYSYGVNSTEKGDLSSESTVSRIRTEHFPLTLESARPSHTSQYLCASSVGEKLFFGSGTQLSVL.

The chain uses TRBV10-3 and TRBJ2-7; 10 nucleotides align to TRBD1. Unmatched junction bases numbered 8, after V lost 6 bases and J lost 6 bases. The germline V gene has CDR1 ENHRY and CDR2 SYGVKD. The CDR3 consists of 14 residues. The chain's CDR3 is CAISRQGAVGEQYF. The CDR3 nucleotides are TGTGCCATCAGCCGACAGGGGGCCGTGGGCGAGCAGTACTTC.

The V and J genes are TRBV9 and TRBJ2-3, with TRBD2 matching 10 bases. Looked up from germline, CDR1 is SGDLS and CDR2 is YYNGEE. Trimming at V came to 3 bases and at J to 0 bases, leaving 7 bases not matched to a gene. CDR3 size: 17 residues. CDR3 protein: CASSARASGGSTDTQYF. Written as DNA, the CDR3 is TGTGCCAGCAGCGCAAGGGCTAGCGGGGGTAGCACAGATACGCAGTATTTT.

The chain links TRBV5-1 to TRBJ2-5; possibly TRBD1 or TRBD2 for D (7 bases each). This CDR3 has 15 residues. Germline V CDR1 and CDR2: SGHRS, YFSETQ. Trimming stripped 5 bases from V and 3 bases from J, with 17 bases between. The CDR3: CASRPRPGGEETQYF. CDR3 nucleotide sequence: TGCGCCAGCAGACCACGGCCAGGGGGGGAAGAGACCCAGTACTTC.

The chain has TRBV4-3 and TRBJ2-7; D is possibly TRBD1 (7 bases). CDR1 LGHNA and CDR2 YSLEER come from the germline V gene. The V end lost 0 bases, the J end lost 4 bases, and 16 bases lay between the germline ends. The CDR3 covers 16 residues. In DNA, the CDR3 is TGCGCCAGCAGCCAAGATCTTGCGACAGGGAGGTACGAGCAGTACTTC. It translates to CASSQDLATGRYEQYF.

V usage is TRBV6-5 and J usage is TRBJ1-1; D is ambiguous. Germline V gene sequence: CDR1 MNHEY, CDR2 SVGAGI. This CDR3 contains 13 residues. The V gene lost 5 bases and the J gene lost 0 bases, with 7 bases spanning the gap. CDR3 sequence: CASSRALNTEAFF. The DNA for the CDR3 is TGTGCCAGCAGTCGGGCTTTGAACACTGAAGCTTTCTTT.